The clone carrying this T cell receptor beta chain was observed at least ten times. This entry is derived from a study of human T cells and chemical hapten exposure. About the research overall: Weekly diphenylcyclopropenone doses were given to patients' scalps across the approximately 24-week study. Patch tests delivered 0.01% DPC to the upper back and were evaluated at 6 days.

Time point described: patch test 1, 2 weeks after DPC sensitization. As for treatment: therapeutic diphenylcyclopropenone sensitization with weekly scalp DPC. Individual cDNA molecules received unique molecular identifiers in the library. TCRdb itself ran the RACE reads through MiXCR, one entry per CDR3 protein. The sample lists 300,000 to 450,000 distinct CDR3 sequences, roughly 4.8% seen once, with approximately 2.5% in the top ten. Here the sequenced sample was whole blood, taken in connection with sensitization to the hapten diphenylcyclopropenone (DPC). This TCR was sampled from a woman between 45 and 65 years old with alopecia areata. Some clones in this sample may be carry-over from other donors' samples.

Here the CDR3 DNA reads TGTGCCAGCAGCCTCGTCCCGGGACACAACACCGGGGAGCTGTTTTTT. Translated: CASSLVPGHNTGELFF. This chain uses TRBV7-3 with TRBJ2-2, with TRBD1 as a possible D gene (6 bases). The ends were cut back, 5 bases at V and 2 bases at J, with 15 bases in the middle. This CDR3 is built from 16 residues. Germline V CDR1 and CDR2: SGHTA, FQGTGA.